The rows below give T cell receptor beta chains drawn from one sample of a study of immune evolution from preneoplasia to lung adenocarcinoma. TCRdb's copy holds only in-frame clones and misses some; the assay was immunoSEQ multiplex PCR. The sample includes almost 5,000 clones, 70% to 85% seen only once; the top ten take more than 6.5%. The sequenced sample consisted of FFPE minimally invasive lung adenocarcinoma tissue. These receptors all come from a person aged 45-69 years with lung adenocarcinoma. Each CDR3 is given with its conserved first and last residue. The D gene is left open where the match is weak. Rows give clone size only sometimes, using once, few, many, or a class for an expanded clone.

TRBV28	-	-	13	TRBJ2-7	TGTGCCAGCCAGGGTGGAGGGGACTACGAGCAGTACTTC	CASQGGGDYEQYF
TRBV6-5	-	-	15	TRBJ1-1	TGTGCCAGCAGTTACTCGAGGAACACGCGGACTGAAGCTTTCTTT	CASSYSRNTRTEAFF
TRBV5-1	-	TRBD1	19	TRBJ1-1	TGCGCCAGCAGCCCCATGCCCGGGACAGGTACCGGGGTGAACACTGAAGCTTTCTTT	CASSPMPGTGTGVNTEAFF
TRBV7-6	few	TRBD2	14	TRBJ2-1	TGTGCCAGCAGCTTTGGGGGGGTCCAGAATGAGCAGTTCTTC	CASSFGGVQNEQFF
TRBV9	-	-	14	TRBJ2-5	TGTGCCAGCAGCGGTGGGACCGCACAAGAGACCCAGTACTTC	CASSGGTAQETQYF
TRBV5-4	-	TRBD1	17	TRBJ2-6	TGTGCCAGCAGCTTGGGACAGGGCGACTCTGGGGCCAACGTCCTGACTTTC	CASSLGQGDSGANVLTF
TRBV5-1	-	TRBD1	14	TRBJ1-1	TGCGCCAGCAGCTTCAGGGGGCAAGACACTGAAGCTTTCTTT	CASSFRGQDTEAFF
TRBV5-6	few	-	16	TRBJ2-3	TGTGCCAGCAGCTTGTCAGGTTTAATATTTTCAGATACGCAGTATTTT	CASSLSGLIFSDTQYF
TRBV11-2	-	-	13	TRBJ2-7	TGTGCCAGCAGCTTAGAGAGGGGGTCCGAGCAGTACTTC	CASSLERGSEQYF
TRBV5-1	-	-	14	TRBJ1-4	TGCGCCAGCAGCTTGGAGGGTCTTTGGGAAAAACTGTTTTTT	CASSLEGLWEKLFF